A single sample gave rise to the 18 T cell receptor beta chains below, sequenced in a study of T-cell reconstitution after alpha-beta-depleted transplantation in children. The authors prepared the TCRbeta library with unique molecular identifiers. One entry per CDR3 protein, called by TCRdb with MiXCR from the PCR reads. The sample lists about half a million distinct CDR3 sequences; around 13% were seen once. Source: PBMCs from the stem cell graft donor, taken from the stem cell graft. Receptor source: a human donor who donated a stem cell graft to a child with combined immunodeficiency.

Here the CDR3 reads CASIATGSYTGELFF. The CDR3 nucleotides read TGTGCCAGCATTGCGACAGGGTCGTACACCGGGGAGCTGTTTTTT. The V gene is TRBV6-1, the J gene TRBJ2-2; TRBD1 matches at 7 bases. J lost 3 bases, V lost 7 bases, and 8 bases had no gene match. This CDR3 is built from 15 residues. Germline lookup yields CDR1 MNHNS and CDR2 SASEGT.

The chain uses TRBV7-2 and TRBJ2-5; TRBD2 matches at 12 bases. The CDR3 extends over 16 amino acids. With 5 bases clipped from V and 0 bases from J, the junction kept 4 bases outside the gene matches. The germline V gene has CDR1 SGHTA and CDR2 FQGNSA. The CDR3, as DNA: TGTGCCAGCAGCCCTCTAGCGGGGGGGTACCAAGAGACCCAGTACTTC. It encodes CASSPLAGGYQETQYF.

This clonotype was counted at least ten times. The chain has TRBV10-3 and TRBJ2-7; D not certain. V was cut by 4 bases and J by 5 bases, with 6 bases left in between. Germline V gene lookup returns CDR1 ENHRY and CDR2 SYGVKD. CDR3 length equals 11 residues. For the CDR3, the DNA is TGTGCCATCAGTGTTGGGAACGAGCAGTACTTC. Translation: CAISVGNEQYF.

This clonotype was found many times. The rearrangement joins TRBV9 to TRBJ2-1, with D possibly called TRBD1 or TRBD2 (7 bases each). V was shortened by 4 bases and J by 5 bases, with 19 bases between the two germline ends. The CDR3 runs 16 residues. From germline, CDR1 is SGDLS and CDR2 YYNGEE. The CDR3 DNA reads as TGTGCCAGCAGCCCAGGGGGGGGAGGAGGGAACAATGAGCAGTTCTTC. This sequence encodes CASSPGGGGGNNEQFF.

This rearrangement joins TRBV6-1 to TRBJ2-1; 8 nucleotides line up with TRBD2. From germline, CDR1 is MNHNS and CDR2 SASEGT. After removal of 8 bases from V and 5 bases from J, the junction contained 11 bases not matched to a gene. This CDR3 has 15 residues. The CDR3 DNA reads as TGTGCCAGCTCCACTCCCGGGAGGGCCGACAATGAGCAGTTCTTC. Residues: CASSTPGRADNEQFF.

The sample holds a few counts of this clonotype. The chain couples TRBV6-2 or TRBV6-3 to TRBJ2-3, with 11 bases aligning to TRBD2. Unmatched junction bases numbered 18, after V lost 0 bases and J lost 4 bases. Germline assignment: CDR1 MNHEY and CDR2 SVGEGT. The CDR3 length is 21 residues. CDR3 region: CASSYSSYSTTSGIGADTQYF. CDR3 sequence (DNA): TGTGCCAGCAGTTACTCGTCTTACTCTACGACTAGCGGGATCGGTGCAGATACGCAGTATTTT.

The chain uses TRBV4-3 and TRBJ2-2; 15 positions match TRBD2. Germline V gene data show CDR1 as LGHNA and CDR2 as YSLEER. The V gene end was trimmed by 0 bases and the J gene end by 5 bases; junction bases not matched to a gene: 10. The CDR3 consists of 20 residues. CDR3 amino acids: CASSQDRTSGGAVVTGELFF. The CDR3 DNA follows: TGCGCCAGCAGCCAAGATCGGACTAGCGGGGGGGCCGTAGTAACCGGGGAGCTGTTTTTT.

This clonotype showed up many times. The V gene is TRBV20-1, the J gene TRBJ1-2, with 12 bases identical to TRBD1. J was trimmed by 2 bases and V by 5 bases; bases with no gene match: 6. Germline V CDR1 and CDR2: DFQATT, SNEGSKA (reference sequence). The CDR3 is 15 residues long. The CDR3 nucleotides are TGCAGTGCTCCCCCCGGGACAGGGGGCAACTATGGCTACACCTTC. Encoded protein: CSAPPGTGGNYGYTF.

DNA for the CDR3: TGCAGCGTTGTCCCGGGACAGGGGGCGACCGGGGAGCTGTTTTTT. Translating it yields CSVVPGQGATGELFF. The V gene is TRBV29-1, the J gene TRBJ2-2; 12 nucleotides align to TRBD1. Germline CDR1 SQVTM, CDR2 ANQGSEA. The CDR3 is 15 amino acids. The ends lost 4 bases at V and 5 bases at J; junction bases unmatched: 5.

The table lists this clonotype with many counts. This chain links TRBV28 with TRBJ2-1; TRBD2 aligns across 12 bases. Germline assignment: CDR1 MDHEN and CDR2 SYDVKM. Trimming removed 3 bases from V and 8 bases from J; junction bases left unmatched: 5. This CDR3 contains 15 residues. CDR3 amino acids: CASSFRLAGADEQFF. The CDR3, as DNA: TGTGCCAGCAGTTTCCGACTAGCGGGGGCCGATGAGCAGTTCTTC.

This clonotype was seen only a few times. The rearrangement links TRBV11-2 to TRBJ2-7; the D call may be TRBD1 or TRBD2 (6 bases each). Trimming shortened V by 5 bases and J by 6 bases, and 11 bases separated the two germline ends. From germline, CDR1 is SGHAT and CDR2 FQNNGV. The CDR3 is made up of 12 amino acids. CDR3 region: CASSVRGLEQYF. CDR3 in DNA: TGTGCCAGCAGCGTTCGGGGGCTCGAGCAGTACTTC.

CDR3 amino acids: CASSYAGSFYEQYF. The CDR3 DNA reads as TGTGCCAGCAGTTACGCCGGGAGTTTCTACGAGCAGTACTTC. This chain joins TRBV6-2 or TRBV6-3 and TRBJ2-7; D might be TRBD2 (6 bases). Trimming left V 2 bases short and J 3 bases short, with 11 bases between. Germline V gene lookup returns CDR1 MNHEY and CDR2 SVGEGT. The length of the CDR3 is 14 residues.

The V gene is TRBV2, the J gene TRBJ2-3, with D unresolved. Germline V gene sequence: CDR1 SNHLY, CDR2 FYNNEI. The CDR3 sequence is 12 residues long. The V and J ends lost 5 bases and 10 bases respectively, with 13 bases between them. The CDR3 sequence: CASSPYVIPQYF. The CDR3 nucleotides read TGTGCCAGCAGTCCCTATGTAATCCCGCAGTATTTT.

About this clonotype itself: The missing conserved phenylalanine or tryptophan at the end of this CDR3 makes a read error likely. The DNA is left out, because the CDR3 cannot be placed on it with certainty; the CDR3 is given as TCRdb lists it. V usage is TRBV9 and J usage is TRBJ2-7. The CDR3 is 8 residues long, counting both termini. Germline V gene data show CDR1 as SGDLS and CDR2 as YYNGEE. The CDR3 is CASSVIEL.

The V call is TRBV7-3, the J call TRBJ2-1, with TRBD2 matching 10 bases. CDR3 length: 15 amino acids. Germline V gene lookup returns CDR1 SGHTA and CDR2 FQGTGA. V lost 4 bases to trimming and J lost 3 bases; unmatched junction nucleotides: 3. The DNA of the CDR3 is TGTGCCAGCAGCTCTAGCGGGGGATTCTACAATGAGCAGTTCTTC. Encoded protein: CASSSSGGFYNEQFF. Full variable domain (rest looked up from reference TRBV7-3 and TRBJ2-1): GAGVSQTPSNKVTEKGKYVELRCDPISGHTALYWYRQSLGQGPEFLIYFQGTGAADDSGLPNDRFFAVRPEGSVSTLKIQRTERGDSAVYLCASSSSGGFYNEQFFGPGTRLTVL.

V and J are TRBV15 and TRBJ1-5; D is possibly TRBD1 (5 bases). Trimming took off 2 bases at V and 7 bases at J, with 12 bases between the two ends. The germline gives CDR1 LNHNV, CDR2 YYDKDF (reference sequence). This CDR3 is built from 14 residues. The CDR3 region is CATSRQGVGQPQHF. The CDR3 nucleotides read TGTGCCACCAGCAGACAGGGTGTAGGACAGCCCCAGCATTTT.

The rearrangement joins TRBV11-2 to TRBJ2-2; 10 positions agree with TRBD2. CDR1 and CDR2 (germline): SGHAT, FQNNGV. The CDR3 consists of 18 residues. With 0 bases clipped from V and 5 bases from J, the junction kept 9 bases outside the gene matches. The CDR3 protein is CASSLEVGGTSVTGELFF. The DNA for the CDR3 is TGTGCCAGCAGCTTAGAAGTCGGAGGGACTAGCGTTACCGGGGAGCTGTTTTTT.

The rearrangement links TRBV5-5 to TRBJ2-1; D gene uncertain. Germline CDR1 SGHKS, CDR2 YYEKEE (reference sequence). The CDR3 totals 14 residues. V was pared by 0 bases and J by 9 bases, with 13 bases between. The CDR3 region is CASSLGFGPFEQFF. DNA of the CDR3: TGTGCCAGCAGCTTGGGGTTTGGGCCGTTTGAGCAGTTCTTC.